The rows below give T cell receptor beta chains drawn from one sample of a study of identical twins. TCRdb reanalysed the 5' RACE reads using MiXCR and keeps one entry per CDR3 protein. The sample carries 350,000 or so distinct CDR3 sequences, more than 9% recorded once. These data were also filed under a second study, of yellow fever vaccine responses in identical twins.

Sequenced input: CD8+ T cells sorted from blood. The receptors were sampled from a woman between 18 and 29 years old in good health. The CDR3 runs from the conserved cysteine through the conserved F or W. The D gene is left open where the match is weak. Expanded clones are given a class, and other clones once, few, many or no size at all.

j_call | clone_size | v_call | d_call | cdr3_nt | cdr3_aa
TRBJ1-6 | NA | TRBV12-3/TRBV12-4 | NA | TGTGCCAGCAGTTTAGGCGGGGATTCACCCCCCCACTTT | CASSLGGDSPPHF
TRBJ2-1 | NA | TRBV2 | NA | TGTGCCAGCCCGGATCGGGATGAGCAGTTCTTC | CASPDRDEQFF
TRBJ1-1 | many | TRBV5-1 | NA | TGCGCCAGCAGCCCGCAGAACCCCGCCACTGAAGCTTTCTTT | CASSPQNPATEAFF
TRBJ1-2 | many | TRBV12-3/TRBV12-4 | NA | TGTGCCAGCAGTTTGGTCGGTGACTATGGCTACACCTTC | CASSLVGDYGYTF
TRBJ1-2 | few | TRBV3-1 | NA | TGTGCCAGCAGCCAAGGAACGGTCTACACCTTC | CASSQGTVYTF
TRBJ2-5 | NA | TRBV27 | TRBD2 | TGTGCCAGCAGTACCCGACTAGCGGCGTCCCAAGAGACCCAGTACTTC | CASSTRLAASQETQYF
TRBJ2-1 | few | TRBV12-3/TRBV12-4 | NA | TGTGCCAGCAGCTCCGGGACTCTCAATGAGCAGTTCTTC | CASSSGTLNEQFF
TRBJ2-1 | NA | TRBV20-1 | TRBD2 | TGCAGTGCTAGAGATCCGGGGACTAGCGGGACGTACAATGAGCAGTTCTTC | CSARDPGTSGTYNEQFF
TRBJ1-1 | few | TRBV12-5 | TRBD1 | TGTGCTAGTGGTTTGGGACAGGGGGCCGATGAAGCTTTCTTT | CASGLGQGADEAFF
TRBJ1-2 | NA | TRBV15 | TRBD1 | TGTGCCACCAGCGGCTACGGGACAGGGTCCGGCTATGGCTACACCTTC | CATSGYGTGSGYGYTF
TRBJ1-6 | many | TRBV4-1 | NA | TGCGCCAGCAGCCCCTACCAAGGGTGGGATTCACCCCTCCACTTT | CASSPYQGWDSPLHF
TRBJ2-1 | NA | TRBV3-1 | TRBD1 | TGTGCCAGCAGCCAGGAAACAGGGGGCCACTACAATGAGCAGTTCTTC | CASSQETGGHYNEQFF
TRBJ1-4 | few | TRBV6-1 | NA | TGTGCCAGCAGTCCTTCTGACTGGGGGAGGGAAAAACTGTTTTTT | CASSPSDWGREKLFF